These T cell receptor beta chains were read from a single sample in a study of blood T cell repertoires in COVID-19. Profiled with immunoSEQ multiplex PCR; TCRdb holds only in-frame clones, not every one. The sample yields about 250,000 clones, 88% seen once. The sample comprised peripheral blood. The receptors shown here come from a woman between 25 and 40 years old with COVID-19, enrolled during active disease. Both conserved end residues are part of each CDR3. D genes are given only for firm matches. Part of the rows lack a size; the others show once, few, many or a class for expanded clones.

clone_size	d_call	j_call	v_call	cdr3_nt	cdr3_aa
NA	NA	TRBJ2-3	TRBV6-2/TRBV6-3	TGTGCCAGCAGTTACTCGGGGCAATCAGATACGCAGTATTTT	CASSYSGQSDTQYF
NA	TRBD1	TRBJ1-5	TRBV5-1	TGCGCCAGCAGCCCCGGACAGGGTGGTCAGCCCCAGCATTTT	CASSPGQGGQPQHF
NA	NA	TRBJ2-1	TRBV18	TGTGCCAGCTCACCAGACGGACTGTTGGGAGAGCAGTTCTTC	CASSPDGLLGEQFF
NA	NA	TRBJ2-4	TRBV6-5	TGTGCCAGCAGTTACAGGGTGGGAGAAACCAAAAACATTCAGTACTTC	CASSYRVGETKNIQYF
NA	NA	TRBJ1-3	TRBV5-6	TGTGCCAGCAGCTTGGGGCTCTCTGGAAACACCATATATTTT	CASSLGLSGNTIYF
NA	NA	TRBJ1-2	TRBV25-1	TGTGCCAGCAGTGACAACAGGGTACATGGCTACACCTTC	CASSDNRVHGYTF
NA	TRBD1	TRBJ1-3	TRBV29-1	TGCAGCGTGACAGGGTCTGGAAACACCATATATTTT	CSVTGSGNTIYF
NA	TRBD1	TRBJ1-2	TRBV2	TGTGCCAGCAGTGATCGTCAGGGGGTTCGTGGCTACACCTTC	CASSDRQGVRGYTF
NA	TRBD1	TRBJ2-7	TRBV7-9	TGTGCCAGCAGCGACACAGGGGTGCGGTCCTACGAGCAGTACTTC	CASSDTGVRSYEQYF
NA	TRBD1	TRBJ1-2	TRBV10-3	TGTGCCACCACCGTTTCCGGGACAGAGAACTATGGCTACACCTTC	CATTVSGTENYGYTF
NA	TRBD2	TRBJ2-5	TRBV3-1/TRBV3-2	TGTGCCAGCAGCCCCACCGGGACTAGCGGGGGGGGATCGGAGACCCAGTACTTC	CASSPTGTSGGGSETQYF
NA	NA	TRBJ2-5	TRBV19	TGTGCCAGTAGTGGGCAGCTCCAAGAGACCCAGTACTTC	CASSGQLQETQYF
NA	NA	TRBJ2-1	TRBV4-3	TGCGCCAGCAGCCTACCACTTAGCCCAAAGACCCATGAGCAGTTCTTC	CASSLPLSPKTHEQFF
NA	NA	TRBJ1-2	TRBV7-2	TGTGCCAGCTTCACTGGGCTCCGGTGGGGCTACACCTTC	CASFTGLRWGYTF
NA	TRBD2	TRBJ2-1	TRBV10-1	TGCGCCAGCAGTGAGTCGGGGGGGGGAAGCAATGAGCAGTTCTTC	CASSESGGGSNEQFF
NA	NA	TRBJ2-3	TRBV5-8	TGTGCCAGCAGTTTCCAAAGATGGGGGCACACAGATACGCAGTATTTT	CASSFQRWGHTDTQYF
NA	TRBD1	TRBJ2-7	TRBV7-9	TGTGCCAGCAGTCTGGACAGGGGTTCCTACGAGCAGTACTTC	CASSLDRGSYEQYF
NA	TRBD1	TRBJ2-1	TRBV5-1	TGCGCCAGCAGCGAGGGGACAGGCCAGAATGAGCAGTTCTTC	CASSEGTGQNEQFF
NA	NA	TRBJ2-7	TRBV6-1	TGTGCCAGCAGGGAAGGACACCTCTACGAGCAGTACTTC	CASREGHLYEQYF
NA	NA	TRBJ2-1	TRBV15	TGTGCCACCAGCAGAGAGCGGGGTCTCTCTCATGAGCAGTTCTTC	CATSRERGLSHEQFF
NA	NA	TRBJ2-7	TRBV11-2	TGTGCCAGCAGCTTAGATGTGCGGGCCTACACCCCCTACGAGCAGTACTTC	CASSLDVRAYTPYEQYF
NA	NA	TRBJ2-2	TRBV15	TGTGCCACCAGCAGAGATGGAGAGACCGGGGAGCTGTTTTTT	CATSRDGETGELFF
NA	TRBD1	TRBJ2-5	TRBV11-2	TGTGCCAGCAGCTTCCTCACAGGGGGGATCCAAGAGACCCAGTACTTC	CASSFLTGGIQETQYF
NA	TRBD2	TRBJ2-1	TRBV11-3	TGTGCCAGCAGCTTAGGTGGATGGCTAGCGGGAGGGTACAATGAGCAGTTCTTC	CASSLGGWLAGGYNEQFF
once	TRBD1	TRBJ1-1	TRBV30	TGTGCCTGGGACGACGATTGGGACAGGGGAATGAACACTGAAGCTTTCTTT	CAWDDDWDRGMNTEAFF
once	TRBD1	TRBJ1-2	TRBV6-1	TGTGCCAGCAGTGAGGTCCGGCAGGGGGCTAGGGGCTACACCTTC	CASSEVRQGARGYTF
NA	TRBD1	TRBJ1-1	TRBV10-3	TGTGCCATCAAATCGGGGGACAGAAACACTGAAGCTTTCTTT	CAIKSGDRNTEAFF
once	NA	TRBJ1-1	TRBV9	TGTGCCAGCAGCGTAGGTTCCCAGGGGTTCGACACTGAAGCTTTCTTT	CASSVGSQGFDTEAFF
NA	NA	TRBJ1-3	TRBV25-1	TGTGCCAACTCCCAAGGTGACAGGAACCCTAACACCATATATTTT	CANSQGDRNPNTIYF
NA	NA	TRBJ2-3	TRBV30	TGTGCCTGGATGGTGTGCGAGAGGGAAGGGATTGGGGATACGCAGTATTTT	CAWMVCEREGIGDTQYF
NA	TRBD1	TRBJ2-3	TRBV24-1	TGTGCCACCAGTGACTACCGGGACAGGGATCCAGATACGCAGTATTTT	CATSDYRDRDPDTQYF
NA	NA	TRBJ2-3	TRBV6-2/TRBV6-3	TGTGCCAGCAGTTACCCTTCCCATAGCGGCCCTAGCACAGATACGCAGTATTTT	CASSYPSHSGPSTDTQYF
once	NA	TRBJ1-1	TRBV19	TGTGCCAGTAGTGCCCAACGGATAGGGGCTCGGTCTGAAGCTTTCTTT	CASSAQRIGARSEAFF
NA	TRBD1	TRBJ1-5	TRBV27	TGTGCCAGCAGTTTTGGACAGGGTCCCCAGCATTTT	CASSFGQGPQHF
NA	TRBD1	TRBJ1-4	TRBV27	TGTGCCAGCAGTCGGACAACCGGGACAGGGACTGCAACTAATGAAAAACTGTTTTTT	CASSRTTGTGTATNEKLFF
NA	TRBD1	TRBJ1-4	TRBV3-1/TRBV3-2	TGTGCCAGCAGCCAAGAGGACAGGGGAAACGAAAAACTGTTTTTT	CASSQEDRGNEKLFF
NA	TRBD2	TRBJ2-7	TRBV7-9	TGTGCCAGCACCCTCTCCCCGGGGGGTACCTACGAGCAGTACTTC	CASTLSPGGTYEQYF
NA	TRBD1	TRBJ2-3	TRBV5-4	TGTGCCAGCAGCTTGGACAGGGGGCATTCAGATACGCAGTATTTT	CASSLDRGHSDTQYF
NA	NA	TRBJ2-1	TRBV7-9	TGTGCCAGCAGCTTAGGGGACATCAGCTCCTACAATGAGCAGTTCTTC	CASSLGDISSYNEQFF
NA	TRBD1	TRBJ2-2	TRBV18	TGTGCCAGCTCAGCATTGACAGGGGTAAACACCGGGGAGCTGTTTTTT	CASSALTGVNTGELFF
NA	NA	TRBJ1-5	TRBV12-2	TGTGCAAGTCGCTTGCGCTCCAATAAGACAGGGTGCAATCAGCCCCAGCATTTT	CASRLRSNKTGCNQPQHF
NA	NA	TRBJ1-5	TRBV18	TGTGCCAGCTCACACGGACAGATTAATCAGCCCCAGCATTTT	CASSHGQINQPQHF
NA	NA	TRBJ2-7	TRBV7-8	TGTGCCAGCAGCTTCAGGGACGAGCAGTACTTC	CASSFRDEQYF
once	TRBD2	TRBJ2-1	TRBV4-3	TGCGCCAGCAGCCAGGGGACTAGCGGGAGGGCCCTGGAGAATGAGCAGTTCTTC	CASSQGTSGRALENEQFF
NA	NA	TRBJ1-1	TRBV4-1	TGCGCCAGCAGCCGTAGCGCGGGACGGGACACTGAAGCTTTCTTT	CASSRSAGRDTEAFF
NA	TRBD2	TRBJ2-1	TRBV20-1	TGCAGTGCGATGCTAGCGGATGAGCAGTTCTTC	CSAMLADEQFF